These 20 T cell receptor beta chains came from one sample sequenced in a study of T cell repertoires in cytomegalovirus infection. Their cognate antigens are unknown. Via MiXCR, TCRdb re-called the reads, giving one row per CDR3 protein. The data show around 360,000 distinct CDR3 sequences, roughly 34% seen once. The sample was cultured PBMCs, taken from culture after CMV antigen stimulation. The source of these receptors is a human donor in good health (CMV status not recorded). Some clones in this sample may be carry-over from other donors' samples.

The chain couples TRBV27 to TRBJ1-2, with a tentative D call TRBD1 (5 bases). V shed 6 bases and J shed 8 bases, with 16 bases lying between them. This CDR3 contains 13 residues. Germline V gives CDR1 MNHEY, CDR2 SMNVEV (reference sequence). The CDR3 loop is CASSPEAGRGYTF. In DNA, the CDR3 is TGTGCCAGCAGCCCCGAGGCAGGGCGAGGCTACACCTTC.

This clonotype was counted a few times. V gene TRBV19 combines with J gene TRBJ2-1, with 12 bases identical to TRBD2. The CDR3 length is 15 residues. Germline trimming cut 3 bases from V and 7 bases from J; bases unmatched to any gene: 4. Germline CDR1 reads LNHDA; CDR2 reads SQIVND (reference sequence). This CDR3 reads CASSILAGGRNEQFF. CDR3 DNA sequence: TGTGCCAGTAGTATCCTAGCGGGAGGGAGGAATGAGCAGTTCTTC.

The count of this clonotype is one. This chain uses TRBV20-1 with TRBJ2-7; TRBD2 agrees at 12 bases. CDR3 length equals 14 residues. In germline, CDR1 is DFQATT, CDR2 SNEGSKA (reference sequence). J was trimmed by 1 base and V by 6 bases; bases with no gene match: 4. CDR3 in DNA: TGCAGTGCCCTACTAGCGGGAGGATCCTACGAGCAGTACTTC. This sequence encodes CSALLAGGSYEQYF.

The chain combines TRBV10-3 with TRBJ2-3, with a tentative D call TRBD2 (6 bases). Trimming removed 4 bases from V and 2 bases from J, with 13 bases in between. The germline gives CDR1 ENHRY, CDR2 SYGVKD. The CDR3 loop spans 15 amino acids. The DNA of the CDR3 is TGTGCCATCAGTGGTGGCGGGGTAACCACAGATACGCAGTATTTT. As protein: CAISGGGVTTDTQYF.

V gene TRBV7-2 combines with J gene TRBJ1-3; TRBD1 agrees at 7 bases. Germline assignment: CDR1 SGHTA and CDR2 FQGNSA. V lost 1 base, J lost 0 bases, and 9 bases stayed unmatched. The CDR3 is 18 amino acids. DNA for the CDR3: TGTGCCAGCAGCTTAGTATTAGGGACAGCGAGCTCTGGAAACACCATATATTTT. Its translation is CASSLVLGTASSGNTIYF.

About this clonotype: A much bigger clone sits one base away, suggesting this may be a read error. The chain carries TRBV7-2 and TRBJ2-3, with D possibly being TRBD2 (5 bases). The length of the CDR3 is 16 residues. The germline V and J ends were trimmed by 5 bases and 5 bases, with 20 bases remaining between them. In germline, CDR1 is SGHTA, CDR2 FQGNSA. Here the CDR3 DNA reads TGTGCCAGCAGCCCTAGGAGGCCCGCAGGTGGAGATACGCAGTATTTT. This encodes CASSPRRPAGGDTQYF.

The chain joins TRBV19 to TRBJ2-1, with no clear D. Germline-derived CDR1 and CDR2 are LNHDA and SQIVND (reference sequence). Between the trimmed V and J ends, which lost 10 bases and 0 bases, there was a span of 13 bases. The CDR3 runs 14 residues. The CDR3 nucleotides are TGTGCCACTCATAGCTGGAGCTCCTACAATGAGCAGTTCTTC. It translates to CATHSWSSYNEQFF.

This clonotype has more than one count but fewer than ten. The rearrangement joins TRBV6-1 to TRBJ1-1, with 8 positions matching TRBD1. The germline gives CDR1 MNHNS, CDR2 SASEGT. This CDR3 spans 14 amino acids. The V segment lost 6 bases and the J segment 0 bases; nucleotides outside the gene matches: 3. The CDR3 region has the DNA TGTGCCAGCAGGGAGGACAGGGTGAACACTGAAGCTTTCTTT. Translating gives CASREDRVNTEAFF.

The chain links TRBV6-1 to TRBJ1-1; D is ambiguous. The CDR3 loop spans 15 amino acids. Germline CDR1 is MNHNS and CDR2 is SASEGT. V was trimmed by 1 base and J by 0 bases, leaving 9 bases between them. This chain's CDR3 is CASSEGSRMNTEAFF. Here the CDR3 DNA reads TGTGCCAGCAGTGAAGGGAGCAGGATGAACACTGAAGCTTTCTTT.

The V call is TRBV28, the J call TRBJ2-4; 7 bases are shared with TRBD2. The CDR3 loop spans 14 amino acids. From germline, CDR1 is MDHEN and CDR2 SYDVKM. Trimming at V came to 3 bases and at J to 13 bases, leaving 12 bases not matched to a gene. The CDR3 region is CASSFMRSGVWQYF. In DNA form, the CDR3 reads TGTGCCAGCAGTTTTATGCGGAGCGGGGTCTGGCAGTACTTC.

This chain links TRBV4-1 with TRBJ1-3; D may be TRBD1 (5 bases). Trimming shortened V by 2 bases and J by 2 bases, and 10 bases separated the two germline ends. CDR1 is MGHRA and CDR2 is YSYEKL in the germline V gene. The CDR3 has 15 amino acids. In DNA, the CDR3 is TGCGCCAGCAGCCAACTGGGGGTGACTGGAAACACCATATATTTT. Translation gives CASSQLGVTGNTIYF.

The rearrangement links TRBV25-1 to TRBJ1-3, with no clear D. Germline V lookup: CDR1 MGHDK, CDR2 SYGVNS. This CDR3 region has 15 residues. V was clipped by 0 bases and J by 0 bases, with 6 bases between them. The CDR3 region is CASSEYSVSGNTIYF. Written as DNA, the CDR3 is TGTGCCAGCAGTGAATACAGTGTCTCTGGAAACACCATATATTTT.

The J gene is TRBJ2-3, the V gene TRBV20-1, with no clear D. Per germline, CDR1 DFQATT and CDR2 SNEGSKA (reference sequence). This CDR3 comprises 13 residues. V was clipped by 8 bases and J by 1 base, with 13 bases between them. The CDR3 region has the DNA TGCAGTCCCACCACAGACGGCACAGATACGCAGTATTTT. This encodes CSPTTDGTDTQYF.

This clonotype was seen more than once but under ten times. The chain is built from TRBV5-1 and TRBJ1-1; 7 bases align to TRBD1. CDR1 and CDR2 from the germline V gene are SGHRS and YFSETQ. The CDR3 is 16 amino acids. Trimming at V came to 4 bases and at J to 5 bases, leaving 14 bases not matched to a gene. In nucleotides, the CDR3 is TGCGCCAGCAGCACCGAGACAGGGAGGGCTAGGACTGAAGCTTTCTTT. Protein sequence: CASSTETGRARTEAFF.

This clonotype was detected only a few times. The gene calls are TRBV12-3 or TRBV12-4 and TRBJ1-4; maybe TRBD1 (5 bases). V lost 8 bases and J 8 bases, leaving 12 bases between the germline ends. The CDR3 is made up of 12 amino acids. CDR3 sequence: CASGTNGEKLFF. In DNA form, the CDR3 reads TGTGCCAGCGGGACCAACGGGGAAAAACTGTTTTTT.

The chain recombines TRBV11-2 with TRBJ2-7, with D possibly TRBD2 on 5 matching bases. Deletions cut 5 bases from V and 3 bases from J, with 14 bases between. The CDR3 runs 14 residues. Looked up from germline, CDR1 is SGHAT and CDR2 is FQNNGV. The CDR3 loop is CASSQDGVIYEQYV. CDR3 bases: TGTGCCAGCAGCCAGGACGGGGTTATCTACGAGCAGTACGTC.

The V gene is TRBV15, the J gene TRBJ1-2; 7 bases are shared with TRBD1. The CDR3 is made up of 13 amino acids. V lost 8 bases to trimming and J lost 1 base; unmatched junction nucleotides: 4. The V gene's germline CDR1 is LNHNV and CDR2 YYDKDF (reference sequence). The CDR3 DNA is TGTGCCACCGGACAGGACTTTAACTATGGCTACACCTTC. Translated, it gives CATGQDFNYGYTF.

The V gene is TRBV7-2, the J gene TRBJ1-5, with D perhaps matching TRBD1 (6 bases). Trimming took 5 bases from V and 9 from J, leaving 11 bases between them. The CDR3 covers 12 residues. Germline lookup yields CDR1 SGHTA and CDR2 FQGNSA. CDR3 region: CASSMTGRPQHF. The CDR3 region has the DNA TGTGCCAGCAGCATGACAGGACGGCCCCAGCATTTT.

The chain employs TRBV5-3 and TRBJ2-7; 14 bases agree with TRBD2. TRBV5-3 is an ORF, and what it does is uncertain. The CDR3 has 16 residues. CDR3 sequence: CASSFGLAGGPYEQYV. In nucleotides, the CDR3 is TGTGCCAGCAGCTTCGGACTAGCGGGAGGCCCCTACGAGCAGTACGTC.

The V and J genes are TRBV7-9 and TRBJ2-7; D perhaps matches TRBD1 (6 bases). V gave up 1 base and J gave up 9 bases, with 10 bases separating them. Germline CDR1 and CDR2: SEHNR and FQNEAQ (reference sequence). The CDR3 has 12 amino acids. CDR3: CASSLGGPRQYF. CDR3 nucleotides: TGTGCCAGCAGCTTAGGGGGGCCGCGGCAGTACTTC.